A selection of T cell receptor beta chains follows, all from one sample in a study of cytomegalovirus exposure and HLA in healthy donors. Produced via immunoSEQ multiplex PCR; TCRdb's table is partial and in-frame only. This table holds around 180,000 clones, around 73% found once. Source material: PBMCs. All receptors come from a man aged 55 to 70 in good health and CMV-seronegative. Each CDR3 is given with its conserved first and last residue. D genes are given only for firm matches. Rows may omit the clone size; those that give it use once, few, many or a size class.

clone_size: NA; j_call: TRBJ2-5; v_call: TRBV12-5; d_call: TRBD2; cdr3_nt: TGTGCTAGTGGTCCCATGGGACTAGCGGGGGAGCGGGAGACCCAGTACTTC; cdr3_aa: CASGPMGLAGERETQYF
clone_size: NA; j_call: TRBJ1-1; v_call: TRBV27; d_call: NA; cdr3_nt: TGTGCCAGCAGTCTGGGGAGGAACACTGAAGCTTTCTTT; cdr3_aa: CASSLGRNTEAFF
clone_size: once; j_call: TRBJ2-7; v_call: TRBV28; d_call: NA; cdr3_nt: TGTGCCAGCAGTTTAAGAGCCTACGAGCAGTACTTC; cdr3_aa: CASSLRAYEQYF
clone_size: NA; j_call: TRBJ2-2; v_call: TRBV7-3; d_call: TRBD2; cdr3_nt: TGTGCCAGCAGCATACTAGCGGGAGGGGCCGGGGAGCTGTTTTTT; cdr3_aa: CASSILAGGAGELFF
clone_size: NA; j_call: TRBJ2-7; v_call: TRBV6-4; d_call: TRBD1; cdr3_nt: TGTGCCAACCGCGACAGGGGAGGTTCCTACGAGCAGTACTTC; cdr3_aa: CANRDRGGSYEQYF
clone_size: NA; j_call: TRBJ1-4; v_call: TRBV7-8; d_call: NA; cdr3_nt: TGTGCCAGCAGCTCACTACACAAGCAGGGAAAAGTGGAACTGTTTTTT; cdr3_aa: CASSSLHKQGKVELFF
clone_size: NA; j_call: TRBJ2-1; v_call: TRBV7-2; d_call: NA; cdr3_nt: TGTGCCAGCAGCTTAGAAGGGAGGAGCGATGAGCAGTTCTTC; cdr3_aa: CASSLEGRSDEQFF
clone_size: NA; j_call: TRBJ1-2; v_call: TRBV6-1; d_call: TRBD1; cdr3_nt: TGTGCCAGCAGTGATTACAGGGGTGGGTCGGGGACCTTC; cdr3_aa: CASSDYRGGSGTF
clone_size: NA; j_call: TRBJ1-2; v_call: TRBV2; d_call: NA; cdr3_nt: TGTGCCAGCAGTGAAGGTCCCCTTAGCGGCTATGGCTACACCTTC; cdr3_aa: CASSEGPLSGYGYTF
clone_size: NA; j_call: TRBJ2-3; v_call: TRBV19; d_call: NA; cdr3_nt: TGTGCCAGTAGTAGTGTGGGCTCGGTCACAGATACGCAGTATTTT; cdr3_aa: CASSSVGSVTDTQYF
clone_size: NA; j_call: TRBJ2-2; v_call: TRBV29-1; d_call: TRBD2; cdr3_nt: TGCAGCGTTGGACTAGCGGGACAGGGGGAGCTGTTTTTT; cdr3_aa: CSVGLAGQGELFF
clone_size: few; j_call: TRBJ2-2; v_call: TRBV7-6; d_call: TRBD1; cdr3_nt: TGTGCCAGCAGCTTAGGCGGACAGGTTTCGGCCGGGGAGCTGTTTTTT; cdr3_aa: CASSLGGQVSAGELFF
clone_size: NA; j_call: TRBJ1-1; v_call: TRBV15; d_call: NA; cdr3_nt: TGTGCCACCAGCAGAGAAGGGGGGGGTGAGTCTGAAGCTTTCTTT; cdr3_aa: CATSREGGGESEAFF
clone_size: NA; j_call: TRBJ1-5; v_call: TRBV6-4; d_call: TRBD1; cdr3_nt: TGTGCCAGCAGTATAATATTCACCGGGACAAAGAGGGGGCGGCAGCCCCAGCATTTT; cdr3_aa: CASSIIFTGTKRGRQPQHF
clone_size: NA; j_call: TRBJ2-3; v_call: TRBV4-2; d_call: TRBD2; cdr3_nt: TGTGCCAGCAGCCAAGAACCGGGACTAGCGGGGGGTGGGGACACAGATACGCAGTATTTT; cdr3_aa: CASSQEPGLAGGGDTDTQYF
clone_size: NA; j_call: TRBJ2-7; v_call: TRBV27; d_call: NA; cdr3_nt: TGTGCCAGCAGACCACCCCATTCAGGGGCGGGGGCCTACGAGCAGTACTTC; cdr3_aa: CASRPPHSGAGAYEQYF
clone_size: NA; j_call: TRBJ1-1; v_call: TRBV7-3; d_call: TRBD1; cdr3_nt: TGTGCCAGCAGCCCAACAGGGGTTGGCACTGAAGCTTTCTTT; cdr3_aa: CASSPTGVGTEAFF
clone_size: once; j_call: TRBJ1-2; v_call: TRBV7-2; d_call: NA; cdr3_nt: TGTGCCAGCAGCTCCCCCCCGGACTATGGCTACACCTTC; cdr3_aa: CASSSPPDYGYTF
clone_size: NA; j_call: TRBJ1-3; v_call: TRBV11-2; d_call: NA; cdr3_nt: TGTGCCAGCAGCTTATCCATGCGGGGGACTTTCGGCACCATATATTTT; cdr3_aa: CASSLSMRGTFGTIYF
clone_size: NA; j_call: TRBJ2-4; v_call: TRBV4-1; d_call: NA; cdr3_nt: TGCGCCAGCAGCCAAGGGTGGCAGTCCCTAGCCAAAAACATTCAGTACTTC; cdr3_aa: CASSQGWQSLAKNIQYF
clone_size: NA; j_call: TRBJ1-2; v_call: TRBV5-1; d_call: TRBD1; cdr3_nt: TGCGCCAGCAGCCGGGAGGGGGCTTCCTATGGCTACACCTTC; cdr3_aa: CASSREGASYGYTF
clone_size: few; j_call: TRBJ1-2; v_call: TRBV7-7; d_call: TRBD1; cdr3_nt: TGTGCTAGCAGCCCCGGACAGGGGGCGGCAGCTAACTATGGCTACACCTTC; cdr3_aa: CASSPGQGAAANYGYTF
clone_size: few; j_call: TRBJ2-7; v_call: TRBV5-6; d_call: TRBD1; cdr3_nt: TGTGCCAGCAGCCCCCGGGACAGGCCTGGGGAGCAGTACTTC; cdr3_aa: CASSPRDRPGEQYF
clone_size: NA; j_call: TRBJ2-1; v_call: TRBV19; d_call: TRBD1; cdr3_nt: TGTGCCAGTAGTATAGAGGGCAGGGGGCGTAATGAGCAGTTCTTC; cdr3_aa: CASSIEGRGRNEQFF
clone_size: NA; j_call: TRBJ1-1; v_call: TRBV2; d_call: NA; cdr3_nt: TGTGCCAGCAGGACCGACAGCAACCCTGAAGCTTTCTTT; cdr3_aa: CASRTDSNPEAFF
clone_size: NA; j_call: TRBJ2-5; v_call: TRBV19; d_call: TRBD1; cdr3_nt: TGTGCCAGTAGTATAGCAGGGGGCCCAGAGACCCAGTACTTC; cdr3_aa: CASSIAGGPETQYF
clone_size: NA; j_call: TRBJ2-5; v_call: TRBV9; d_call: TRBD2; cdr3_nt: TGTGCCAGCAGCGTAGACGCTAGCGGGAGAGGGGGGGAAGAGACCCAGTACTTC; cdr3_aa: CASSVDASGRGGEETQYF